This T cell receptor beta chain was observed in a study of cytomegalovirus exposure and HLA in healthy donors. Findings and caveats of the study: Most TCR beta V segments were productive about 87% or about 30% of the time in an earlier analysis. Across HLA loci, a later analysis found differing TCR association rates, with DRB1 most and HLA-C fewest. The study recorded about 160 TCR beta chains that were cytomegalovirus-associated. HLA alleles showed associations with some 17,000 TCR beta sequences in a later analysis, at a 0.05 false discovery rate.

Researchers ran the PCR with 60 Vbeta and 13 Jbeta primers. Clones were sequenced by immunoSEQ multiplex PCR, and TCRdb holds only the in-frame ones, with some missing. The repertoire holds some 170,000 clones, with roughly 77% as singletons. V lost 9 bases to trimming and J lost 2 bases, with 16 bases between them. The CDR3 is 14 amino acids. Germline V lookup: CDR1 MNHNY, CDR2 SVGAGI (reference sequence). Worth noting for this clone: Its specificity is not known.

The V and J genes are TRBV6-6 and TRBJ1-1, with D possibly TRBD1 on 6 matching bases. This TCR was recovered from a man between 18 and 29 years old in good health and CMV-seropositive. The sequencing input was PBMCs. The CDR3 sequence: CASHREGVNTEAFF. Here the CDR3 DNA reads TGTGCCAGTCACAGGGAGGGGGTAAACACTGAAGCTTTCTTT.